The 9 T cell receptor beta chains below all came from one sample that was sequenced in a study of blood T cell repertoires in COVID-19. Here immunoSEQ multiplex PCR was the method, and the copy in TCRdb shows in-frame clones only, minus some. The sample lists 200,000 to 300,000 clones, less than 90% seen once, with under 2.5% in the top ten. Sequencing used peripheral blood. Receptors originate from a man aged 25 to 40 with active or convalescent COVID-19.

The chain recombines TRBV29-1 with TRBJ1-5; D is unclear. Germline V gene data show CDR1 as SQVTM and CDR2 as ANQGSEA. V was clipped by 4 bases and J by 0 bases, with 10 bases between them. The CDR3 has 14 amino acids. The CDR3 spells CSVVAGNSNQPQHF. In nucleotides, the CDR3 is TGCAGCGTTGTGGCGGGCAATAGCAATCAGCCCCAGCATTTT.

The chain uses TRBV5-6 and TRBJ2-1; 11 bases agree with TRBD2. The germline V gene has CDR1 SGHDT and CDR2 YYEEEE. J gave up 11 bases and V 0 bases, and 7 bases lay outside the gene matches. The CDR3 loop spans 15 amino acids. The CDR3 region is CASSLATSGATQQFF. The CDR3 DNA follows: TGTGCCAGCAGCTTGGCGACTAGCGGGGCTACTCAGCAGTTCTTC.

A few counts support this clone. This chain uses TRBV30 with TRBJ2-2; 8 bases align to TRBD1. CDR1 and CDR2 from the germline V gene are GTSNPN and SVGIG (reference sequence). CDR3 length equals 13 residues. CDR3 nucleotide sequence: TGTGTCTTCGCCAGGGGGCGTCTCGGGGAGCTGTTTTTT. Translation gives CVFARGRLGELFF. The full variable domain, in which reference TRBV30 and TRBJ2-2 provide the parts outside the CDR3, is SQTIHQWPATLVQPVGSPLSLECTVEGTSNPNLYWYRQAAGRGLQLLFYSVGIGQISSEVPQNLSASRPQDRQFILSSKKLLLSDSGFYLCVFARGRLGELFFGEGSRLTVL.

The chain combines TRBV7-9 with TRBJ1-5, with no clear D. The CDR3 is 12 residues long. V lost 8 bases and J lost 2, with 7 bases in between. Per germline, CDR1 SEHNR and CDR2 FQNEAQ (reference sequence). In DNA form, the CDR3 reads TGTGCCAGCGCGGTCGGCAATCAGCCCCAGCATTTT. Translated, it gives CASAVGNQPQHF.

The chain joins TRBV9 to TRBJ2-4, with 11 bases matching TRBD2. Losses at the gene ends were 4 bases for V and 9 bases for J; bases not matched to a gene: 15. The CDR3 has 17 amino acids. Germline V gene data show CDR1 as SGDLS and CDR2 as YYNGEE. The CDR3 loop is CASSPRVAGGPESIQYF. Here the CDR3 DNA reads TGTGCCAGCAGCCCCAGGGTAGCGGGGGGGCCGGAGAGCATTCAGTACTTC.

The chain is built from TRBV3-1 (or the pseudogene TRBV3-2) and TRBJ1-2; D remains unclear. Per germline, CDR1 LGHDT and CDR2 YNNKEL (reference sequence). The V end lost 6 bases, the J end lost 8 bases, and 16 bases lay between the germline ends. The CDR3 has 13 residues. DNA for the CDR3: TGTGCCAGCAGGCACGGGAGTAGTGGAGGCTACACCTTC. Residues: CASRHGSSGGYTF.

The rearrangement uses TRBV6-1 and TRBJ1-3; D unresolved. Per germline, CDR1 MNHNS and CDR2 SASEGT. The germline V and J ends were trimmed by 2 bases and 0 bases, with 5 bases remaining between them. The length of the CDR3 is 14 residues. The CDR3 nucleotides are TGTGCCAGCAGTGAACGGGTCTCTGGAAACACCATATATTTT. It codes for CASSERVSGNTIYF.

This clone was detected once. V and J are TRBV7-6 and TRBJ2-2; D remains unclear. CDR3 size: 14 residues. Germline CDR1 SGHVS, CDR2 FNYEAQ. V lost 1 base and J lost 2, with 5 bases in between. This chain's CDR3 is CASSLGTNTGELFF. Written as DNA, the CDR3 is TGTGCCAGCAGCTTAGGAACAAACACCGGGGAGCTGTTTTTT.

CDR3 protein: CAWSVRADGYTF. In DNA, the CDR3 is TGTGCCTGGAGTGTCAGGGCAGATGGCTACACCTTC. V usage is TRBV30 and J usage is TRBJ1-2; TRBD1 might be the D (5 bases). The germline gives CDR1 GTSNPN, CDR2 SVGIG (reference sequence). CDR3 length equals 12 residues. The V gene lost 0 bases and the J gene lost 6 bases, with 8 bases spanning the gap.